These 3 T cell receptor beta chains were all obtained from the same sample, sequenced in a study of CD8 T cells in ankylosing spondylitis. Overall study findings and caveats: Ankylosing spondylitis blood appeared to be characterized by a TCR beta motif of several highly homologous variants.

No antigen is known for these receptors. MiXCR, applied by TCRdb to the 5' RACE reads, yields one record per CDR3 protein. The table has approximately 400,000 distinct CDR3 sequences, 26% seen once. The specimen was blood, either unsorted or a sorted T cell fraction (not recorded which). The receptors stem from a male donor with ankylosing spondylitis.

This clonotype showed up just a few times. The chain combines TRBV5-1 with TRBJ2-2, with 7 bases identical to TRBD1. Trimming cost V 4 bases and J 7 bases; bases outside gene matches: 7. Germline assignment: CDR1 SGHRS and CDR2 YFSETQ. The CDR3 loop spans 14 amino acids. The CDR3 reads CASSHRDRNGELFF. CDR3 bases: TGCGCCAGCAGCCACCGGGACAGAAACGGGGAGCTGTTTTTT.

In its sample, this clonotype was seen a few times. The chain employs TRBV9 and TRBJ2-1; D ambiguous. The germline V gene has CDR1 SGDLS and CDR2 YYNGEE. The V gene lost 0 bases and the J gene lost 2 bases, with 9 bases spanning the gap. The CDR3 spans 15 residues. The CDR3 loop reads CASSVAGFTYNEQFF. CDR3 DNA: TGTGCCAGCAGCGTAGCCGGGTTCACCTACAATGAGCAGTTCTTC.

This chain joins TRBV10-3 and TRBJ2-1; 10 nucleotides align to TRBD2. V was clipped by 6 bases and J by 8 bases; unmatched bases: 7. The CDR3 loop spans 14 amino acids. The germline CDR1 and CDR2 sequences are ENHRY and SYGVKD. The CDR3, as DNA: TGTGCCATCAGGGGACTAGCGCAGTGGGATGAGCAGTTCTTC. Residues: CAIRGLAQWDEQFF.